This T cell receptor beta chain was sequenced during a study of Ad26.COV2.S vaccination and SARS-CoV-2 variants. The method was immunoSEQ multiplex PCR; TCRdb's version includes in-frame clones alone and lacks a portion of them. The data contain 200,000 to 250,000 clones, more than 75% of them singletons. J lost 3 bases, V lost 3 bases, and 2 bases had no gene match. CDR1 and CDR2 (germline): SGHTA, FQGNSA. This CDR3 is 13 amino acids long. The treatment is: some 19 received Ad26.COV2.S at low or high dose, single or two shots; 5 received placebo; per-sample allocation not given. All samples were drawn on day 63, counting from the first vaccine or placebo injection.

The sample in question was peripheral blood, obtained in a trial of Ad26.COV2.S vaccine versus placebo. The gene calls are TRBV7-2 and TRBJ2-7, with 7 nucleotides matching TRBD1. The source is a person between 18 and 65 years old who received the Ad26.COV2.S COVID-19 vaccine or a placebo. DNA for the CDR3: TGTGCCAGCAGCTTCCGACAGGGCTACGAGCAGTACTTC. It translates to CASSFRQGYEQYF.